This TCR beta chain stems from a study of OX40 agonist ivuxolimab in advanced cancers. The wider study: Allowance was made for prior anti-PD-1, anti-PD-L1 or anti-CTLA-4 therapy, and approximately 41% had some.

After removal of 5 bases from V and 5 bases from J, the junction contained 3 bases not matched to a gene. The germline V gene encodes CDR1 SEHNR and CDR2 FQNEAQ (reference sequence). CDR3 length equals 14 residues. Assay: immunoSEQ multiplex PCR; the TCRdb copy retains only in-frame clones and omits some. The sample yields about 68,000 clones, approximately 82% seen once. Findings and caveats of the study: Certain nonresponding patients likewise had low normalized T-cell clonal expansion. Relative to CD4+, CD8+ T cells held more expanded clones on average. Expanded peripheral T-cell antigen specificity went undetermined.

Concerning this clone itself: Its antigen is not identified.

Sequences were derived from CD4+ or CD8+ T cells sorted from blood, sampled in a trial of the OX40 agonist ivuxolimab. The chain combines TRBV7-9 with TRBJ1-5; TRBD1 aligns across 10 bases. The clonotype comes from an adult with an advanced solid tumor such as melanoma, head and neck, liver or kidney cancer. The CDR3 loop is CASSPGTGDQPQHF. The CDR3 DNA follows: TGTGCCAGCAGCCCCGGGACAGGGGATCAGCCCCAGCATTTT.